One sample yielded the 30 T cell receptor beta chains listed below, sequenced in a study of blood T cell repertoires in COVID-19. Libraries were prepared by immunoSEQ multiplex PCR; TCRdb keeps only in-frame clonotypes and omits some of them. The sample shows roughly 290,000 clones, roughly 88% of them seen only once. Sample: PBMCs or T cells enriched from blood (not recorded which). The source is a woman between 25 and 40 years old who had recovered from COVID-19.

Note on this clone: Given a much more abundant clone one base away, this may be a read error. CDR3 coding DNA: TGTGCCAGCAGCTTGGGGACAGGGACCTACGAGCAGTACTTC. It yields the protein CASSLGTGTYEQYF. This chain joins TRBV5-8 and TRBJ2-7, with 8 positions matching TRBD1. The germline CDR1 and CDR2 sequences are SGHTS and YDEGEE. V lost 0 bases, J lost 2 bases, and 1 base stayed unmatched. The CDR3 has 14 residues.

A note on this clone: Sequence at one end of the junction differs from germline and may be a read error. This chain joins TRBV24-1 and TRBJ2-1, with 9 bases fitting TRBD1. The V gene's germline CDR1 is KGHDR and CDR2 SFDVKD. CDR3 length equals 17 residues. The CDR3, as DNA: TGTGCCACCAGTGATGTCGCGGGACAGGGATCCTCCAATGAGCAGTTCTTC. Protein: CATSDVAGQGSSNEQFF.

The chain uses TRBV19 and TRBJ1-5; TRBD1 matches 8 bases. The CDR3 spans 16 residues. Germline V gene data show CDR1 as LNHDA and CDR2 as SQIVND (reference sequence). The J segment lost 5 bases and the V segment lost 7 bases, leaving 13 bases of the junction unmatched. The CDR3 protein is CASIPGGPRIHQPQHF. CDR3 sequence (DNA): TGTGCCAGTATTCCAGGGGGCCCCAGGATACATCAGCCCCAGCATTTT.

The chain couples TRBV5-1 to TRBJ2-5; TRBD1 is a possible D gene (5 bases). Germline-derived CDR1 and CDR2 are SGHRS and YFSETQ. This CDR3 has 15 residues. Trimming pared 0 bases from V and 5 bases from J, leaving 14 bases between. For the CDR3, the DNA is TGCGCCAGCAGCTTGGCCGGCAGGGTGGGGGAGACCCAGTACTTC. This sequence encodes CASSLAGRVGETQYF.

This chain links TRBV10-3 with TRBJ1-3; a possible D gene is TRBD1 (5 bases). CDR1 is ENHRY and CDR2 is SYGVKD in the germline V gene. V lost 3 bases and J 0 bases, leaving 9 bases between the germline ends. The CDR3 spans 15 residues. The CDR3 loop is CAISEQDLSGNTIYF. DNA of the CDR3: TGTGCCATCAGTGAACAGGATCTCTCTGGAAACACCATATATTTT.

The chain has TRBV10-1 and TRBJ2-3; 8 positions agree with TRBD1. From germline, CDR1 is WNHNN and CDR2 SYGVQD (reference sequence). The length of the CDR3 is 16 residues. V was clipped by 1 base and J by 1 base; unmatched bases: 4. CDR3 sequence: CASSELPGQGTDTQYF. The DNA for the CDR3 is TGCGCCAGCAGTGAGTTACCGGGACAGGGCACAGATACGCAGTATTTT.

V and J are TRBV5-6 and TRBJ1-1; maybe TRBD1 (5 bases). Germline loops: CDR1 SGHDT, CDR2 YYEEEE. The CDR3 covers 13 residues. Trimming removed 3 bases from V and 4 bases from J, with 10 bases in between. This CDR3 is CASSSGGGTEAFF. The CDR3 region has the DNA TGTGCCAGCAGCTCGGGGGGTGGCACTGAAGCTTTCTTT. The full variable domain, in which reference TRBV5-6 and TRBJ1-1 provide the parts outside the CDR3, is DAGVTQSPTHLIKTRGQQVTLRCSPKSGHDTVSWYQQALGQGPQFIFQYYEEEERQRGNFPDRFSGHQFPNYSSELNVNALLLGDSALYLCASSSGGGTEAFFGQGTRLTVV.

This chain joins TRBV21-1 and TRBJ2-3; whether TRBD1, the table's D call, matches the DNA was not checked. TRBV21-1 is tagged as a pseudogene. CDR3 length: 16 amino acids. This CDR3 is CASSKDNRESPDTQYF. CDR3 sequence (DNA): TGTGCCAGCAGCAAAGATAACAGGGAGAGCCCAGATACGCAGTATTTT.

The chain combines TRBV30 with TRBJ2-7, with D perhaps TRBD1 (5 bases). The V and J ends lost 7 bases and 2 bases respectively, with 21 bases between them. Germline V lookup: CDR1 GTSNPN, CDR2 SVGIG (reference sequence). This CDR3 is built from 15 residues. The CDR3 DNA sequence: TGTGCCTCCAGAAGGGGCAATTTCCCGACCTACGAGCAGTACTTC. This encodes CASRRGNFPTYEQYF.

This clone appeared a single time. The CDR3 DNA reads TGTGCCAGTCGCGGGACTGACAATCAGCCCCAGCATTTT. Residues: CASRGTDNQPQHF. The chain has TRBV2 and TRBJ1-5, with D possibly matching TRBD1 (5 bases). Germline V lookup: CDR1 SNHLY, CDR2 FYNNEI. The CDR3 is made up of 13 amino acids. V was clipped by 9 bases and J by 3 bases, with 12 bases between them.

The chain has TRBV6-4 and TRBJ2-3, with D possibly being TRBD1 (5 bases). The germline gives CDR1 MRHNA, CDR2 SNTAGT. V lost 4 bases to trimming and J lost 5 bases, with 13 bases between them. The CDR3 runs 14 residues. For the CDR3, the DNA is TGTGCCAGCAGTGCTGGGCTCGGACAAGATACGCAGTATTTT. This sequence encodes CASSAGLGQDTQYF.

This clone has a single count. The rearrangement links TRBV4-1 to TRBJ2-5; a weak D match, TRBD1 (5 bases). The germline V gene has CDR1 MGHRA and CDR2 YSYEKL. V lost 3 bases, J lost 5 bases, and 25 bases lay in between. CDR3 size: 18 residues. The CDR3 reads CASSQERLGANLGETQYF. In DNA, the CDR3 is TGCGCCAGCAGCCAGGAGCGTCTTGGGGCCAACTTGGGGGAGACCCAGTACTTC.

The chain uses TRBV4-1 and TRBJ2-7, with D maybe TRBD1 (5 bases). CDR1 and CDR2 (germline): MGHRA, YSYEKL. The CDR3 loop spans 14 amino acids. Trimming shortened V by 1 base and J by 11 bases, and 18 bases separated the two germline ends. In DNA form, the CDR3 reads TGCGCCAGCAGCCAAGGATCCCCTCCCCAGGGTGAGTACTTC. Translated, it gives CASSQGSPPQGEYF.

This clone has just a few counts. CDR3: CASSQLTGKNTEAFF. DNA of the CDR3: TGTGCCAGCAGTCAATTGACAGGGAAGAACACTGAAGCTTTCTTT. The chain joins TRBV28 to TRBJ1-1; 7 nucleotides agree with TRBD1. Trimming at V came to 5 bases and at J to 1 base, leaving 7 bases not matched to a gene. Germline loops: CDR1 MDHEN, CDR2 SYDVKM. CDR3 length: 15 residues.

The rearrangement joins TRBV5-1 to TRBJ1-2; the D gene is possibly TRBD1 (6 bases). Trimming took off 1 base at V and 2 bases at J, with 9 bases between the two ends. Germline values: CDR1 SGHRS, CDR2 YFSETQ. The CDR3 has 14 residues. For the CDR3, the DNA is TGCGCCAGCAGCTTGACCAGGGGCAACTATGGCTACACCTTC. Encoded protein: CASSLTRGNYGYTF.

The chain employs TRBV14 and TRBJ2-7, with D possibly being TRBD1 (5 bases). In germline, CDR1 is SGHDN, CDR2 FVKESK. This CDR3 spans 13 amino acids. Trimming took off 0 bases at V and 8 bases at J, with 11 bases between the two ends. CDR3 loop: CASSQEGPGKQYF. In DNA, the CDR3 is TGTGCCAGCAGCCAAGAAGGGCCAGGGAAGCAGTACTTC.

Regarding this clone: An end of the junction does not agree with germline; a read error may underlie this. The rearrangement uses TRBV11-2 and TRBJ2-5; 8 bases match TRBD2. The length of the CDR3 is 16 residues. Germline V gives CDR1 SGHAT, CDR2 FQNNGV. The CDR3 loop reads CACSLIGGGYQETQYF. The CDR3 bases are TGTGCCTGCAGCTTAATCGGGGGGGGGTACCAAGAGACCCAGTACTTC.

The gene calls are TRBV7-8 and TRBJ1-4; possibly TRBD1 for D (5 bases). Germline-derived CDR1 and CDR2 are SGHVS and FQNEAQ. The CDR3 totals 17 residues. The V and J ends lost 1 base and 0 bases respectively, with 12 bases between them. The CDR3 bases are TGTGCCAGCAGCTTAGAATGGCAGGGTGCAACTAATGAAAAACTGTTTTTT. Translated, it gives CASSLEWQGATNEKLFF.

V gene TRBV5-4 combines with J gene TRBJ2-7; 11 nucleotides agree with TRBD2. Germline V gene lookup returns CDR1 SGHNT and CDR2 YYREEE (reference sequence). This CDR3 contains 17 residues. J lost 5 bases, V lost 2 bases, and 12 bases had no gene match. The CDR3 is CASSLSSGRAQGNEQYF. The CDR3 DNA reads TGTGCCAGCAGCTTAAGTAGCGGGAGGGCCCAGGGGAACGAGCAGTACTTC.

The chain's CDR3 is CASSQEGLPGDYEQYF. The DNA for the CDR3 is TGTGCCAGCAGCCAGGAGGGCCTTCCGGGGGACTACGAGCAGTACTTC. V and J are TRBV4-2 and TRBJ2-7; D is possibly TRBD2 (6 bases). Germline V gives CDR1 LGHNA, CDR2 YNFKEQ. The V end was cut by 3 bases, the J end by 3 bases, with 18 bases between. The CDR3 has 16 amino acids.

The genes are TRBV7-6 and TRBJ2-1, with D possibly being TRBD1 (6 bases). The CDR3 is 16 residues long. From germline, CDR1 is SGHVS and CDR2 FNYEAQ. Trimming cost V 5 bases and J 0 bases, with 14 bases left between them. The CDR3 coding sequence is TGTGCCAGCAGCGTCGGGACACTGAGCTCCTACAATGAGCAGTTCTTC. This gives the protein CASSVGTLSSYNEQFF.

This chain connects TRBV7-2 to TRBJ2-7; TRBD1 aligns across 11 bases. The trim removed 5 bases at V and 7 bases at J, leaving 7 bases unmatched. Germline V gives CDR1 SGHTA, CDR2 FQGNSA. There are 14 residues in the CDR3. The CDR3 loop is CASSQRDRGVEQYF. CDR3 DNA: TGTGCCAGCAGCCAACGGGACAGGGGGGTTGAGCAGTACTTC.

This clone was picked up one time. V is TRBV25-1 and J is TRBJ1-2; 7 nucleotides line up with TRBD1. The V segment lost 3 bases and the J segment 0 bases; nucleotides outside the gene matches: 7. Looked up from germline, CDR1 is MGHDK and CDR2 is SYGVNS. This CDR3 comprises 16 residues. CDR3 nucleotide sequence: TGTGCCAGCAGTGACCACGGGACAGCCCCTAACTATGGCTACACCTTC. As protein: CASSDHGTAPNYGYTF.

The V and J genes are TRBV11-2 and TRBJ2-5, with 8 bases lining up with TRBD2. In germline, CDR1 is SGHAT, CDR2 FQNNGV. This CDR3 is built from 16 residues. V shed 5 bases, J shed 0 bases, and the junction held 8 bases outside the gene matches. CDR3 in amino acids: CASSPRAGVYQETQYF. CDR3 DNA: TGTGCCAGCAGCCCGCGAGCGGGGGTGTACCAAGAGACCCAGTACTTC.

The V gene is TRBV30, the J gene TRBJ1-1; 8 bases line up with TRBD1. Per the germline V gene, CDR1 is GTSNPN and CDR2 is SVGIG (reference sequence). V shed 8 bases, J shed 1 base, and the junction held 3 bases outside the gene matches. CDR3 length: 12 amino acids. CDR3 amino acids: CARDRGNTEAFF. CDR3 in DNA: TGTGCCAGAGACAGGGGGAACACTGAAGCTTTCTTT.

The rearrangement links TRBV11-3 to TRBJ2-5; 7 positions match TRBD1. After removal of 1 base from V and 4 bases from J, the junction contained 0 bases not matched to a gene. Per the germline V gene, CDR1 is SGHNT and CDR2 is YENEEA. The CDR3 covers 13 residues. Here the CDR3 reads CASSLAGGETQYF. The DNA for the CDR3 is TGTGCCAGCAGCTTAGCAGGGGGAGAGACCCAGTACTTC.

The chain joins TRBV9 to TRBJ2-1; D is undetermined. The length of the CDR3 is 15 residues. Trimming took 3 bases from V and 0 from J, leaving 10 bases between them. Germline V gene data show CDR1 as SGDLS and CDR2 as YYNGEE. The CDR3 spells CASSADWSSYNEQFF. DNA for the CDR3: TGTGCCAGCAGCGCCGATTGGAGCTCCTACAATGAGCAGTTCTTC. The variable domain in full, with the rest retrieved from reference TRBV9 and TRBJ2-1, is DSGVTQTPKHLITATGQRVTLRCSPRSGDLSVYWYQQSLDQGLQFLIQYYNGEERAKGNILERFSAQQFPDLHSELNLSSLELGDSALYFCASSADWSSYNEQFFGPGTRLTVL.

This clone appeared a single time. The gene calls are TRBV5-1 and TRBJ2-7; D might be TRBD1 (6 bases). V lost 5 bases and J 1 base, leaving 16 bases between the germline ends. Germline-derived CDR1 and CDR2 are SGHRS and YFSETQ. The CDR3 is made up of 15 amino acids. CDR3 sequence reads: CASRTGTSLSYEQYF. The CDR3 DNA reads TGCGCCAGCAGAACAGGGACATCCCTGTCCTACGAGCAGTACTTC.

The chain has TRBV13 and TRBJ2-7; 8 nucleotides align to TRBD1. CDR1 is PRHDT and CDR2 is FYEKMQ in the germline V gene (reference sequence). J gave up 0 bases and V 7 bases, and 5 bases lay outside the gene matches. This CDR3 has 14 amino acids. The CDR3 DNA sequence: TGTGCCAGCAATGAGGGACAGGCCTCCTACGAGCAGTACTTC. Translating gives CASNEGQASYEQYF.

The V call is TRBV28, the J call TRBJ2-3; D is ambiguous. This CDR3 region has 14 residues. Looked up from germline, CDR1 is MDHEN and CDR2 is SYDVKM. Deletions cut 5 bases from V and 4 bases from J, with 13 bases between. CDR3 in amino acids: CASSPVLAADTQYF. CDR3 sequence (DNA): TGTGCCAGCAGTCCCGTCTTGGCGGCAGATACGCAGTATTTT.